This passage covers 18 T cell receptor beta chains from one sample sequenced in a study of T cells after yellow fever vaccination (dated by TCRdb to the late 2010s). Libraries were constructed by 5' RACE. The data were produced on an Illumina HiSeq 2500. TCRdb ran its own pipeline on the public reads, namely fastp trimming at Q25 and MiXCR clone calling, and kept in-frame beta chains. Merged by CDR3 protein, the rows form single entries marked with the most common genes and DNA. This sample has more than 15,000 distinct CDR3 sequences in its table, and more than 4% of those were observed once. Roughly 0.4% of the sample is held by the ten biggest clonotypes. The meaning of the sample's treatment or condition label: live attenuated yellow fever vaccine strain. Specimen: PBMCs, either bulk or a sorted T-cell subset (CD4+, CD8+, memory, or dextramer-sorted; not recorded which), collected 15 days after the yellow fever booster vaccination. The receptors stem from a man younger than 45 who received the YFV17D yellow fever vaccine.

The sample holds many counts of this clonotype. The CDR3 loop reads CSARDRWREASNEQFF. CDR3 DNA sequence: TGCAGTGCTAGAGATCGGTGGCGGGAGGCCTCCAATGAGCAGTTCTTC. The chain couples TRBV20-1 to TRBJ2-1; TRBD2 matches 8 bases. V lost 0 bases and J lost 6; bases outside the gene matches: 10. This CDR3 region has 16 residues. CDR1 is DFQATT, CDR2 SNEGSKA, per germline (reference sequence).

This clonotype was seen at least ten times. CDR3 DNA: TGCGCCAGCAGTTACCGGGACAGGGTTACCGGGGAGCTGTTTTTT. Translation: CASSYRDRVTGELFF. The rearrangement links TRBV23-1 to TRBJ2-2, with 9 bases that match TRBD1. TRBV23-1 is an ORF, and what it does is uncertain. CDR3 size: 15 residues. The V segment lost 5 bases and the J segment 5 bases; nucleotides outside the gene matches: 6.

There are many counts of this clonotype. This sequence joins TRBV29-1 and TRBJ2-7; no firm D call. The germline CDR1 and CDR2 sequences are SQVTM and ANQGSEA. V was trimmed by 7 bases and J by 7 bases, leaving 14 bases between them. This CDR3 has 11 amino acids. In DNA, the CDR3 is TGCAGCGCTGTCCAATCGGTGGAGCAGTACTTC. It specifies CSAVQSVEQYF.

The sample holds many counts of this clonotype. This chain connects TRBV12-3 or TRBV12-4 to TRBJ2-3; D tentatively fits TRBD1 or TRBD2 (6 bases each). V was trimmed by 3 bases and J by 1 base, leaving 11 bases between them. The CDR3 has 15 amino acids. The CDR3 protein is CASSLGGEGTDTQYF. CDR3 DNA sequence: TGTGCCAGCAGTTTGGGGGGCGAGGGCACAGATACGCAGTATTTT.

This clonotype has a count of ten or more. This chain connects TRBV12-3 or TRBV12-4 to TRBJ1-4, with D unclear. With 6 bases removed from V and 5 bases from J, the gap between germline ends came to 7 bases. The CDR3 is made up of 12 amino acids. The CDR3 DNA follows: TGTGCCAGCAGCCCTCCAAATGAAAAACTGTTTTTT. Protein sequence: CASSPPNEKLFF.

Ten or more counts support this clonotype. The chain employs TRBV29-1 and TRBJ2-7; D is possibly TRBD2 (6 bases). The CDR3 consists of 12 residues. Germline CDR1 and CDR2: SQVTM and ANQGSEA. Deletions cut 8 bases from V and 1 base from J, with 12 bases between. CDR3 sequence: CSCGETSYEQYF. The CDR3 nucleotides are TGCAGCTGCGGGGAGACGTCCTACGAGCAGTACTTC.

This clonotype was observed at least ten times. The V gene is TRBV9, the J gene TRBJ2-7; D is ambiguous. The CDR3 spans 12 residues. CDR1 is SGDLS, CDR2 YYNGEE, per germline. V shed 5 bases and J shed 7 bases, with 13 bases lying between them. CDR3 in amino acids: CASSHNAVEQYF. In DNA form, the CDR3 reads TGTGCCAGCAGTCATAACGCAGTAGAGCAGTACTTC.

This clonotype was detected many times. The chain recombines TRBV10-2 with TRBJ2-7, with 14 bases fitting TRBD2. CDR3 size: 17 residues. Germline V gene sequence: CDR1 WSHSY, CDR2 SAAADI. After removal of 8 bases from V and 7 bases from J, the junction contained 16 bases not matched to a gene. The CDR3 DNA reads TGCGCCAGCGCCCCGGATCCGGGACTAGCGGGAGTAGGAGAGCAGTACTTC. Amino acid sequence: CASAPDPGLAGVGEQYF.

This clonotype has a count of ten or more. The CDR3 coding sequence is TGTGCCAGCAGCTTGGGTAGCGGGAGTGAGCAGTATTTT. It specifies CASSLGSGSEQYF. The chain couples TRBV7-6 to TRBJ2-3; TRBD2 aligns across 9 bases. The CDR3 spans 13 residues. J lost 11 bases, V lost 3 bases, and 6 bases had no gene match. Germline assignment: CDR1 SGHVS and CDR2 FNYEAQ.

The chain couples TRBV12-3 or TRBV12-4 to TRBJ1-1; D remains ambiguous. The CDR3 covers 11 residues. V lost 5 bases and J lost 6, with 7 bases in between. The CDR3 region has the DNA TGTGCCAGCAGTCGTGCGGCTGAAGCTTTCTTT. Its translation: CASSRAAEAFF.

This clonotype has at least ten counts. This chain joins TRBV20-1 and TRBJ2-7; maybe TRBD1 (6 bases). V dropped 4 bases and J dropped 4 bases, with 11 bases sitting between them. This CDR3 comprises 12 residues. The germline V gene encodes CDR1 DFQATT and CDR2 SNEGSKA (reference sequence). The CDR3 region has the DNA TGCAGTGCTATGGGACAACAATACGAGCAGTACTTC. It encodes CSAMGQQYEQYF.

The gene calls are TRBV5-1 and TRBJ2-3; D unresolved. This CDR3 has 12 amino acids. Trimming left V 2 bases short and J 2 bases short, with 3 bases between. Per germline, CDR1 SGHRS and CDR2 YFSETQ. The CDR3 protein is CASSLHTDTQYF. In DNA, the CDR3 is TGCGCCAGCAGCTTACACACAGATACGCAGTATTTT.

This clonotype was seen at least ten times. The chain carries TRBV4-3 and TRBJ2-1, with 7 bases identical to TRBD2. V was clipped by 0 bases and J by 10 bases; unmatched bases: 9. CDR1 and CDR2 from the germline V gene are LGHNA and YSLEER. CDR3 size: 15 residues. The CDR3 here is CASSQEGVAGDEQFF. The CDR3 DNA follows: TGCGCCAGCAGCCAAGAGGGGGTAGCGGGTGACGAGCAGTTCTTC.

This clonotype occurred many times. The rearrangement links TRBV7-9 to TRBJ2-3; tentative D call: TRBD2 (5 bases). The CDR3 consists of 13 residues. Germline V gene sequence: CDR1 SEHNR, CDR2 FQNEAQ (reference sequence). The germline V and J ends were trimmed by 5 bases and 7 bases, with 13 bases remaining between them. The DNA of the CDR3 is TGTGCCAGCAGCGGCGCTAGGGAGCATACGCAGTATTTT. Protein product: CASSGAREHTQYF.

This clonotype appeared many times. The V gene is TRBV20-1, the J gene TRBJ2-2; 9 nucleotides agree with TRBD2. The V and J ends lost 5 bases and 4 bases, in that order; junction bases with no gene match: 2. Germline CDR1 DFQATT, CDR2 SNEGSKA (reference sequence). The CDR3 covers 13 residues. CDR3 protein: CSAGGRGTGELFF. DNA of the CDR3: TGCAGTGCTGGCGGGAGGGGCACCGGGGAGCTGTTTTTT.

This clonotype occurred many times. This chain uses TRBV14 with TRBJ2-1, with D unresolved. V dropped 4 bases and J dropped 0 bases, with 10 bases sitting between them. CDR1 and CDR2 from the germline V gene are SGHDN and FVKESK. CDR3 length: 15 residues. The CDR3 spells CASSPLGISYNEQFF. For the CDR3, the DNA is TGTGCCAGCAGCCCCCTAGGGATCTCCTACAATGAGCAGTTCTTC.

Within the sample, this clonotype is medium-sized. This rearrangement joins TRBV29-1 to TRBJ2-3, with D uncertain. This CDR3 is built from 12 residues. V shed 3 bases and J shed 0 bases, with 4 bases lying between them. CDR1 and CDR2 from the germline V gene are SQVTM and ANQGSEA. This chain's CDR3 is CSVDRSTDTQYF. CDR3 sequence (DNA): TGCAGCGTTGATCGTAGCACAGATACGCAGTATTTT.

This clonotype was recorded many times. V is TRBV20-1 and J is TRBJ1-1; D unresolved. Germline values: CDR1 DFQATT, CDR2 SNEGSKA (reference sequence). The CDR3 has 11 residues. Trimming removed 1 base at V and 1 base at J, with 1 base between. The CDR3 is CSARANTEAFF. CDR3 nucleotides: TGCAGTGCTAGAGCGAACACTGAAGCTTTCTTT.